Below are 31 T cell receptor beta chains sequenced from a single sample in a study of T cells in Graves' hyperthyroidism and ophthalmopathy. RNA transcripts provided the source from which TCR beta CDR3 regions were amplified. The HTBI primer set served for first-round RT-PCR of the TCR CDR3. One entry per CDR3 protein results from TCRdb running MiXCR on the multiplex PCR reads. The sample records about 540,000 distinct CDR3 sequences, roughly 46% being singletons. What was sequenced was peripheral blood or thyroid tissue (not recorded which). Receptors originate from a young woman with Graves' hyperthyroidism.

This clonotype was picked up many times. The chain uses TRBV7-8 and TRBJ1-2, with 9 bases that match TRBD1. The V segment lost 4 bases and the J segment 7 bases; nucleotides outside the gene matches: 4. The V gene's germline CDR1 is SGHVS and CDR2 FQNEAQ. The CDR3 is 13 residues long. The CDR3 sequence: CASSYRDRAGYTF. DNA of the CDR3: TGTGCCAGCAGCTACCGGGACAGGGCTGGCTACACCTTC.

The table lists this clonotype with many counts. One end of the junction fails to match germline, which may point to a read error. The J gene is TRBJ2-7, the V gene TRBV7-2; TRBD2 agrees at 9 bases. Germline loops: CDR1 SGHTA, CDR2 FQGNSA. CDR3 length equals 14 residues. CDR3 sequence reads: CASRLGVAGDEQYF. The CDR3 nucleotides read TGTGCCAGCAGGTTAGGGGTAGCGGGAGACGAGCAGTACTTC.

The V gene is TRBV29-1, the J gene TRBJ1-5; TRBD1 might be the D (5 bases). CDR3 length equals 13 residues. Germline CDR1 SQVTM, CDR2 ANQGSEA. CDR3 loop: CSLSLGVRQPQHF. CDR3 nucleotide sequence: TGCAGTTTAAGTTTGGGGGTACGGCAGCCCCAGCATTTT.

This clonotype was recorded at least ten times. V gene TRBV9 combines with J gene TRBJ1-1, with D hard to call. With 0 bases removed from V and 9 bases from J, the gap between germline ends came to 21 bases. This CDR3 region has 16 residues. Per germline, CDR1 SGDLS and CDR2 YYNGEE. The DNA for the CDR3 is TGTGCCAGCAGCGTAGCGCCCGAACCGGGAGGGTTCCAAGCTTTCTTT. The encoded protein is CASSVAPEPGGFQAFF.

This clonotype was observed at least ten times. The chain uses TRBV7-9 and TRBJ1-4; D ambiguous. The CDR3 has 14 residues. The V end lost 1 base, the J end lost 2 bases, and 5 bases lay between the germline ends. Germline-derived CDR1 and CDR2 are SEHNR and FQNEAQ (reference sequence). The CDR3, as DNA: TGTGCCAGCAGCTTAGTACTGACTAATGAAAAACTGTTTTTT. Its translation is CASSLVLTNEKLFF.

The chain uses TRBV20-1 and TRBJ1-6; no definite D call. Germline V lookup: CDR1 DFQATT, CDR2 SNEGSKA (reference sequence). Trimming removed 1 base from V and 10 bases from J, with 8 bases in between. There are 12 residues in the CDR3. CDR3 DNA: TGCAGTGCTAGAGCTAGGGAGTCACCCCTCCACTTT. It translates to CSARARESPLHF.

This clonotype was seen many times. The chain is built from TRBV5-1 and TRBJ1-1; 8 nucleotides line up with TRBD1. Germline CDR1 SGHRS, CDR2 YFSETQ. This CDR3 comprises 13 residues. V shed 6 bases, J shed 3 bases, and the junction held 4 bases outside the gene matches. The CDR3 spells CASMSGGHTEAFF. CDR3 nucleotide sequence: TGCGCCAGCATGTCAGGGGGCCACACTGAAGCTTTCTTT. The whole variable domain, remainder taken from reference TRBV5-1 and TRBJ1-1, is KAGVTQTPRYLIKTRGQQVTLSCSPISGHRSVSWYQQTPGQGLQFLFEYFSETQRNKGNFPGRFSGRQFSNSRSEMNVSTLELGDSALYLCASMSGGHTEAFFGQGTRLTVV.

This CDR3 reads CASSLWTGGSPLHF. For the CDR3, the DNA is TGTGCCAGCAGCTTATGGACAGGGGGTTCACCCCTCCACTTT. The chain has TRBV7-2 and TRBJ1-6; 10 bases are a match to TRBD1. This CDR3 spans 14 amino acids. V lost 2 bases and J lost 9; bases outside the gene matches: 1. Germline V lookup: CDR1 SGHTA, CDR2 FQGNSA.

The sample holds many counts of this clonotype. Germline and junction disagree at one end, which may indicate a read error. V usage is TRBV14 and J usage is TRBJ1-1; weak D call: TRBD1 (6 bases). Germline-derived CDR1 and CDR2 are SGHDN and FVKESK. The CDR3 totals 11 residues. The CDR3 sequence: CASRGYTEAFF. The CDR3 bases are TGTGCGAGCAGGGGATACACTGAAGCTTTCTTT.

This chain uses TRBV12-5 with TRBJ2-4, with 7 bases that match TRBD1. The CDR3 contains 17 residues. After removal of 3 bases from V and 9 bases from J, the junction contained 17 bases not matched to a gene. The germline gives CDR1 LGHNT, CDR2 FRNRAP. CDR3 coding DNA: TGTGCTAGTGGTTTCCCTAATCCTCGACAGGGAGAGCCCATTCAGTACTTC. It translates to CASGFPNPRQGEPIQYF.

This clonotype was seen at least ten times. The chain employs TRBV25-1 and TRBJ1-2, with 9 bases aligning to TRBD1. CDR3 size: 13 residues. Per germline, CDR1 MGHDK and CDR2 SYGVNS. Germline trimming cut 6 bases from V and 8 bases from J; bases unmatched to any gene: 7. The CDR3 coding sequence is TGTGCCAGCAGCGAGGGGACAGGGTGGGGCTACACCTTC. It is translated as CASSEGTGWGYTF.

This clonotype has at least ten counts. The gene calls are TRBV6-1 and TRBJ1-2; no clear D gene. Deletions cut 6 bases from V and 2 bases from J, with 10 bases between. In germline, CDR1 is MNHNS, CDR2 SASEGT. This CDR3 region has 13 residues. This chain's CDR3 is CASRVGVNYGYTF. The CDR3 nucleotides read TGTGCCAGCAGAGTGGGCGTGAACTATGGCTACACCTTC.

This clonotype occurred many times. The V gene is TRBV7-9, the J gene TRBJ2-7; no definite D call. CDR1 and CDR2 from the germline V gene are SEHNR and FQNEAQ (reference sequence). Trimming cost V 1 base and J 5 bases, with 24 bases left between them. The CDR3 is 18 residues long. This chain's CDR3 is CASSLERGAYPALDEQYF. The CDR3 DNA is TGTGCCAGCAGCTTAGAGAGAGGTGCCTATCCGGCCTTGGACGAGCAGTACTTC.

The chain links TRBV6-4 to TRBJ2-3; 7 positions match TRBD2. V trimming: 1 base; J trimming: 3 bases; junction bases outside the gene matches: 4. CDR3 length equals 15 residues. Per germline, CDR1 MRHNA and CDR2 SNTAGT. CDR3 DNA: TGTGCCAGCAGTGACTTGGGCGGGAGTACAGATACGCAGTATTTT. Its translation is CASSDLGGSTDTQYF.

The V call is TRBV20-1, the J call TRBJ1-1; weak D call: TRBD1 (5 bases). Germline CDR1 is DFQATT and CDR2 is SNEGSKA (reference sequence). This CDR3 is built from 14 residues. V was cut by 6 bases and J by 3 bases, with 17 bases left in between. The CDR3 loop reads CSAVGGAGDTEAFF. The CDR3 DNA is TGCAGTGCAGTGGGGGGAGCGGGGGACACTGAAGCTTTCTTT.

This clonotype has ten or more counts. The J gene is TRBJ1-1, the V gene TRBV7-8, with no clear D. This CDR3 region has 17 residues. The V end lost 2 bases, the J end lost 1 base, and 17 bases lay between the germline ends. Germline-derived CDR1 and CDR2 are SGHVS and FQNEAQ. The CDR3 nucleotides read TGTGCCAGCAGCTTAAATCTCCCTACAAATCGGAACACTGAAGCTTTCTTT. Its translation: CASSLNLPTNRNTEAFF.

This clonotype was picked up one time. V is TRBV24-1 and J is TRBJ2-5; D is perhaps TRBD2 (6 bases). CDR3 size: 15 residues. Germline V lookup: CDR1 KGHDR, CDR2 SFDVKD. The V end lost 4 bases, the J end lost 2 bases, and 13 bases lay between the germline ends. Written as DNA, the CDR3 is TGTGCCACCAGTGACCACTTAGCGGATCAAGAGACCCAGTACTTC. Translating it yields CATSDHLADQETQYF.

This rearrangement joins TRBV12-3 or TRBV12-4 to TRBJ1-3; D is unclear. Trimming took off 6 bases at V and 7 bases at J, with 7 bases between the two ends. This CDR3 spans 11 amino acids. The CDR3 bases are TGTGCCAGCAGCCAATTGAACACCATATATTTT. Translation: CASSQLNTIYF.

This sequence joins TRBV15 and TRBJ2-7; D may be TRBD2 (5 bases). The CDR3 extends over 13 amino acids. Germline V gene sequence: CDR1 LNHNV, CDR2 YYDKDF (reference sequence). V was cut by 0 bases and J by 7 bases, with 10 bases left in between. DNA for the CDR3: TGTGCCACCAGCAGAGATATTACGGGAGAGCAGTACTTC. Translating it yields CATSRDITGEQYF.

In its sample, this clonotype was seen many times. The chain carries TRBV10-2 and TRBJ1-5, with a weak D call TRBD1 (5 bases). The CDR3 is made up of 12 amino acids. V lost 5 bases, J lost 9 bases, and 11 bases lay in between. Looked up from germline, CDR1 is WSHSY and CDR2 is SAAADI. This chain's CDR3 is CASSLGDRPQHF. Written as DNA, the CDR3 is TGCGCCAGCAGTTTGGGGGATCGGCCCCAGCATTTT.

This clonotype was recorded only once. The genes are TRBV25-1 and TRBJ1-5, with TRBD1 matching 7 bases. The CDR3 has 18 amino acids. V trimming: 4 bases; J trimming: 7 bases; junction bases outside the gene matches: 19. The germline V gene has CDR1 MGHDK and CDR2 SYGVNS. CDR3: CASSARRGGGRGDQPQHF. The CDR3 DNA is TGTGCCAGCAGTGCTAGACGGGGAGGGGGCAGGGGAGACCAGCCCCAGCATTTT.

As concerns this clonotype: Being one base from a much bigger clone, this may be a read error. V is TRBV10-3 and J is TRBJ2-7, with 11 positions matching TRBD2. Germline V lookup: CDR1 ENHRY, CDR2 SYGVKD. This CDR3 contains 15 residues. The CDR3 nucleotides are TGTGCCAGCAGTTACTTAGCGGGAGGGTCCTACGAGCAGTACTTC. Encoded protein: CASSYLAGGSYEQYF.

The genes are TRBV11-2 and TRBJ1-1; unclear D gene. Germline V gives CDR1 SGHAT, CDR2 FQNNGV. The CDR3 consists of 14 residues. Trimming removed 3 bases at V and 4 bases at J, with 12 bases between. CDR3 coding DNA: TGTGCCAGCAGCTTTCTTGGCACGAGCACTGAAGCTTTCTTT. This codes for CASSFLGTSTEAFF.

The table lists this clonotype with a few counts. V is TRBV6-6 and J is TRBJ1-4, with 7 bases identical to TRBD1. The V gene end was trimmed by 6 bases and the J gene end by 4 bases; junction bases not matched to a gene: 8. CDR1 is MNHNY and CDR2 is SVGAGI in the germline V gene (reference sequence). The CDR3 sequence is 15 residues long. The CDR3 bases are TGTGCCAGCAGGGAGACAGGGAGAGGTAATGAAAAACTGTTTTTT. Encoded protein: CASRETGRGNEKLFF.

This clonotype was recorded at least ten times. The chain employs TRBV12-3 or TRBV12-4 and TRBJ1-5, with 8 bases lining up with TRBD1. V lost 5 bases to trimming and J lost 4 bases; unmatched junction nucleotides: 7. The CDR3 contains 15 residues. The DNA of the CDR3 is TGTGCCAGCAGTGGCCGGACAGGGCCAAATCAGCCCCAGCATTTT. Its protein is CASSGRTGPNQPQHF.

In this sample, this clonotype turned up many times. This chain joins TRBV2 and TRBJ1-2; D is undetermined. V gave up 6 bases and J gave up 4 bases, with 18 bases separating them. This CDR3 region has 15 residues. CDR1 and CDR2 from the germline V gene are SNHLY and FYNNEI. DNA of the CDR3: TGTGCCAGCAGGGAGCCGGGCAGGAGTTTCTATGGCTACACCTTC. This gives the protein CASREPGRSFYGYTF.

V and J are TRBV19 and TRBJ1-1; D gene ambiguous. The CDR3 extends over 12 amino acids. V gave up 0 bases and J gave up 9 bases, with 8 bases separating them. Per the germline V gene, CDR1 is LNHDA and CDR2 is SQIVND (reference sequence). CDR3 protein: CASSIEWEQAFF. Written as DNA, the CDR3 is TGTGCCAGTAGTATAGAATGGGAGCAAGCTTTCTTT.

This clonotype appeared a few times. J is TRBJ2-7 and V is TRBV7-2, with 7 bases aligning to TRBD2. This CDR3 has 14 residues. Germline CDR1 and CDR2: SGHTA and FQGNSA. V dropped 4 bases and J dropped 7; count of bases not matched to a gene: 10. As DNA, the CDR3 is TGTGCCAGCAGCTCCCAGCTGTCGGGGGGTGAGCAGTACTTC. Residues: CASSSQLSGGEQYF.

The V call is TRBV15, the J call TRBJ2-7; D may be TRBD2 (6 bases). Germline lookup yields CDR1 LNHNV and CDR2 YYDKDF (reference sequence). V dropped 1 base and J dropped 4 bases, with 8 bases sitting between them. The CDR3 covers 13 residues. The CDR3 loop is CATSRGSGYEQYF. The CDR3 DNA reads as TGTGCCACCAGCAGAGGGAGCGGGTACGAGCAGTACTTC.

At least ten counts were recorded for this clonotype. The chain employs TRBV4-1 and TRBJ2-5; D remains unclear. Trimming took 4 bases from V and 1 from J, leaving 7 bases between them. This CDR3 has 13 amino acids. CDR1 MGHRA and CDR2 YSYEKL come from the germline V gene. The CDR3 coding sequence is TGCGCCAGCAGCCGTGGGCCCCAAGAGACCCAGTACTTC. This gives the protein CASSRGPQETQYF.

This chain uses TRBV7-9 with TRBJ1-2, with D possibly matching TRBD1 (6 bases). The V gene's germline CDR1 is SEHNR and CDR2 FQNEAQ (reference sequence). The germline V and J ends were trimmed by 5 bases and 10 bases, with 11 bases remaining between them. The CDR3 runs 11 residues. The DNA for the CDR3 is TGTGCCAGCAGCCAGGACAGTTACTACACCTTC. This gives the protein CASSQDSYYTF.